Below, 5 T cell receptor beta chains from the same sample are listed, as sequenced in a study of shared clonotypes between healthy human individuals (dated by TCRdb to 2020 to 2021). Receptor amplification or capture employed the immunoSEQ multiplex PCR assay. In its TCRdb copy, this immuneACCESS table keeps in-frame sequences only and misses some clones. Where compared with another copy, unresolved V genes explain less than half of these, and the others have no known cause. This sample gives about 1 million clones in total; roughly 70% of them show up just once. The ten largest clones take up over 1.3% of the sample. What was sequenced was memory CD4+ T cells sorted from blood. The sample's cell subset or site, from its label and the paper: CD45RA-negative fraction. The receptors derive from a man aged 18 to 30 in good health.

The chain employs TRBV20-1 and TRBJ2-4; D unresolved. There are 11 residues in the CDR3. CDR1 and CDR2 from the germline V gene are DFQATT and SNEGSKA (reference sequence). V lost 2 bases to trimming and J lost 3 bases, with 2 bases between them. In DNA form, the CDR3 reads TGCAGTGCTAGATTCAAAAACATTCAGTACTTC. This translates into CSARFKNIQYF.

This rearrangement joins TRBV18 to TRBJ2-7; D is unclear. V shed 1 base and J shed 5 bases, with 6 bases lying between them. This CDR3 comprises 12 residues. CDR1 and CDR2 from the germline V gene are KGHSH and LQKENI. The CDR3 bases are TGTGCCAGCTCACCACTCGGGCACGAGCAGTACTTC. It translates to CASSPLGHEQYF.

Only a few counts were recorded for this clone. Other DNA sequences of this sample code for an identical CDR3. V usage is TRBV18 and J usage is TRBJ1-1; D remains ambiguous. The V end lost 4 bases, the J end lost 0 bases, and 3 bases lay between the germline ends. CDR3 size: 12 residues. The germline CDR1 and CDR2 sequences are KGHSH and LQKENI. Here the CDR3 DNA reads TGTGCCAGCTCACAAGTGAACACTGAAGCTTTCTTT. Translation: CASSQVNTEAFF.

CDR3 amino acids: CASSGYRGGGLDTQYF. DNA of the CDR3: TGTGCCAGCAGCGGCTACAGGGGAGGAGGTCTCGATACGCAGTATTTT. The chain has TRBV7-2 and TRBJ2-3; perhaps TRBD1 as D (7 bases). Germline values: CDR1 SGHTA, CDR2 FQGNSA. This CDR3 region has 16 residues. V gave up 5 bases and J gave up 6 bases, with 21 bases separating them.

CDR3 nucleotide sequence: TGTGCCAGCAGTCCATCGTCGGATACGCAGTATTTT. Its translation: CASSPSSDTQYF. This chain joins TRBV6-1 and TRBJ2-3; D not resolved. Germline V lookup: CDR1 MNHNS, CDR2 SASEGT. The CDR3 sequence is 12 residues long. With 5 bases removed from V and 6 bases from J, the gap between germline ends came to 9 bases.